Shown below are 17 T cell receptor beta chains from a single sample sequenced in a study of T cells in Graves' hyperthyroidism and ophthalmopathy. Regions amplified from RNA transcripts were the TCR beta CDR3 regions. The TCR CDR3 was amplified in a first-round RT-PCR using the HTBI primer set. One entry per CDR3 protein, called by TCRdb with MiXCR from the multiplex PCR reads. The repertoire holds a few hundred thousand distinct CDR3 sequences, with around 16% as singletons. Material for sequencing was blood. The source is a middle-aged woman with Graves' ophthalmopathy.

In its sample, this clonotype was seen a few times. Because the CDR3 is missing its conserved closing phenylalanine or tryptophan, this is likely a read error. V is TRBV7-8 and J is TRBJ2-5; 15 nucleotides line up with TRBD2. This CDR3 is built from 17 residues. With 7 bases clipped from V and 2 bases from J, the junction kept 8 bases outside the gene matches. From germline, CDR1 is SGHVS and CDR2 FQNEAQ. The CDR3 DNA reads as TGTGCCAGCACTAAAAGAGGGACTAGCGGGAGGCAAGAGACCCAGTACCTC. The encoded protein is CASTKRGTSGRQETQYL.

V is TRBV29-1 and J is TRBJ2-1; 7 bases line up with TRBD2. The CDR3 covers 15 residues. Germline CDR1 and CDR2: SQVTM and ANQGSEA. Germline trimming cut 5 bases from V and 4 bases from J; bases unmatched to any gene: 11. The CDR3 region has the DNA TGCAGCGTTCCCCCTGGGGGGGGGTCATACAATGAGCAGTTCTTC. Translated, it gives CSVPPGGGSYNEQFF.

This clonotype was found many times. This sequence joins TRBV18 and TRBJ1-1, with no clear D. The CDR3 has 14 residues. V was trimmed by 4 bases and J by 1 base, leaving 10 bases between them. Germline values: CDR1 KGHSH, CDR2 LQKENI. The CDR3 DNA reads TGTGCCAGCTCACAGAACAGCCGGAACACTGAAGCTTTCTTT. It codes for CASSQNSRNTEAFF.

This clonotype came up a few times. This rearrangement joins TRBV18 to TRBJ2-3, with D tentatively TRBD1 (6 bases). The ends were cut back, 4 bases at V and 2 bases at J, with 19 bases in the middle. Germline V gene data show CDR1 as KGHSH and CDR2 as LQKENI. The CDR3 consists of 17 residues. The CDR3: CASSLVDRLEATDTQYF. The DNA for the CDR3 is TGTGCCAGCTCACTAGTGGACAGATTGGAGGCCACAGATACGCAGTATTTT.

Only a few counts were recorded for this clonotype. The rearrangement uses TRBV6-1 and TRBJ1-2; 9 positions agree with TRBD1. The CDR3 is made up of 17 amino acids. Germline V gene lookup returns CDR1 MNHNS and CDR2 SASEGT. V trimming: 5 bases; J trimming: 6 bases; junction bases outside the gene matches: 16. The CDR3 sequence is CASSPQGTGHGGDGYTF. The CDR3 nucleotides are TGTGCCAGCAGTCCCCAAGGGACAGGGCACGGCGGGGATGGCTACACCTTC.

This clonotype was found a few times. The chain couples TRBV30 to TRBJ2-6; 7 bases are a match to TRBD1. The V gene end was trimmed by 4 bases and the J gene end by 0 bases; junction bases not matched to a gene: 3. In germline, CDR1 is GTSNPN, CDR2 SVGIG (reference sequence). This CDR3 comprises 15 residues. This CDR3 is CAWNRDSSGANVLTF. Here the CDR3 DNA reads TGTGCCTGGAACCGGGACAGCTCTGGGGCCAACGTCCTGACTTTC.

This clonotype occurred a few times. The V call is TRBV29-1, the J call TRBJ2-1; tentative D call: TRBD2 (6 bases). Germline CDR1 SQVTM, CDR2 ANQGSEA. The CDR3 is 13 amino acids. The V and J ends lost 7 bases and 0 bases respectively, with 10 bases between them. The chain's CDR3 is CSAGGSSYNEQFF. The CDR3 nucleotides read TGCAGCGCTGGAGGGAGCTCCTACAATGAGCAGTTCTTC.

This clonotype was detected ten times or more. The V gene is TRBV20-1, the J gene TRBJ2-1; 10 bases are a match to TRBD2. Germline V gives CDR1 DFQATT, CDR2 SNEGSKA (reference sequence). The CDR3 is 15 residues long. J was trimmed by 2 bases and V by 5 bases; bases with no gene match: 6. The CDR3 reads CSASPGLATYNEQFF. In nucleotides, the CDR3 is TGCAGTGCTTCCCCGGGACTAGCGACCTACAATGAGCAGTTCTTC.

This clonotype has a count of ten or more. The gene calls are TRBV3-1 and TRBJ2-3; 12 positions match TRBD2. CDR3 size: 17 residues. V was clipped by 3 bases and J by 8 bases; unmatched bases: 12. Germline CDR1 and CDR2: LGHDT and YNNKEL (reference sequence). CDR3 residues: CASSHGLAGSYPLTQYF. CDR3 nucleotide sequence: TGTGCCAGCAGCCACGGACTAGCGGGATCCTACCCTCTTACGCAGTATTTT.

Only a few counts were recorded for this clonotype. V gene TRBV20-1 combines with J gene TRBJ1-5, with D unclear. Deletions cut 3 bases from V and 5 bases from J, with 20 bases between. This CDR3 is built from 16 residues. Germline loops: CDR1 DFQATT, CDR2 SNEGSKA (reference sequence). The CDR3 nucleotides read TGCAGTGCTAGGGTCCGGGCTCCCGCCGGGGATCAGCCCCAGCATTTT. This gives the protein CSARVRAPAGDQPQHF.

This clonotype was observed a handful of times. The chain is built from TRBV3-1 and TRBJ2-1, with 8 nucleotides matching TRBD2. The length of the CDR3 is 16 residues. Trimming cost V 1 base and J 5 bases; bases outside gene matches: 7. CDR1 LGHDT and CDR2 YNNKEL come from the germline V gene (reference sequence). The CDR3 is CASSQVRPSGHNEQFF. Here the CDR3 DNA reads TGTGCCAGCAGCCAAGTACGGCCTAGCGGGCACAATGAGCAGTTCTTC.

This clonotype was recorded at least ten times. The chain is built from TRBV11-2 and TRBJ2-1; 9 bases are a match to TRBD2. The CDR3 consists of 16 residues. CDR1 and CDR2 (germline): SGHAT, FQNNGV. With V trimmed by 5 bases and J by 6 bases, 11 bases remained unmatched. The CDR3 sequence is CASSPNLAGITNEQFF. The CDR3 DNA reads TGTGCCAGCAGCCCGAACCTAGCGGGGATAACCAATGAGCAGTTCTTC.

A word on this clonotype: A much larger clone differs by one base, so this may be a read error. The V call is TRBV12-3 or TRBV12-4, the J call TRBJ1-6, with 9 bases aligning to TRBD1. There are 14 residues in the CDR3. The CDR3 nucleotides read TGTGCCAGCACCTTGGGACAGGGTAATCCACCCCTCCACTTT. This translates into CASTLGQGNPPLHF.

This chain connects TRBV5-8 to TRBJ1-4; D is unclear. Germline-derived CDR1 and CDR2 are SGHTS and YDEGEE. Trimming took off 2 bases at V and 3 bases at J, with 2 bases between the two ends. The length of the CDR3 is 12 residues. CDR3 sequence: CASSFANEKLFF. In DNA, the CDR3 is TGTGCCAGCAGCTTCGCTAATGAAAAACTGTTTTTT.

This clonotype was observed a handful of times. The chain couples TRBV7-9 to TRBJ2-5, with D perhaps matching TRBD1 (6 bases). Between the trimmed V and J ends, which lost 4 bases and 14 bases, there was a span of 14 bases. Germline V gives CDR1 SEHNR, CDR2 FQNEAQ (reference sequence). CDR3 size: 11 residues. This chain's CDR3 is CASSSSGTTYF. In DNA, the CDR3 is TGTGCCAGCAGCTCCTCCGGGACAACATACTTC.

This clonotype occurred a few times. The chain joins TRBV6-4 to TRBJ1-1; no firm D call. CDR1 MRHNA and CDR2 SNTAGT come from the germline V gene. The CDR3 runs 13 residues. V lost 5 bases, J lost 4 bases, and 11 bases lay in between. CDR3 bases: TGTGCCAGCAGTCAGAACTTTGGCACTGAAGCTTTCTTT. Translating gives CASSQNFGTEAFF.

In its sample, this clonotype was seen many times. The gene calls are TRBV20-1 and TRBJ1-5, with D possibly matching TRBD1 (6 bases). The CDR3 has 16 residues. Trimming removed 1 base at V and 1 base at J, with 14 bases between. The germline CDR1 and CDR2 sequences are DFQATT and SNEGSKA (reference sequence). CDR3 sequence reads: CSARAGAGVSNQPQHF. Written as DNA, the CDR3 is TGCAGTGCTAGAGCGGGGGCAGGCGTAAGCAATCAGCCCCAGCATTTT.